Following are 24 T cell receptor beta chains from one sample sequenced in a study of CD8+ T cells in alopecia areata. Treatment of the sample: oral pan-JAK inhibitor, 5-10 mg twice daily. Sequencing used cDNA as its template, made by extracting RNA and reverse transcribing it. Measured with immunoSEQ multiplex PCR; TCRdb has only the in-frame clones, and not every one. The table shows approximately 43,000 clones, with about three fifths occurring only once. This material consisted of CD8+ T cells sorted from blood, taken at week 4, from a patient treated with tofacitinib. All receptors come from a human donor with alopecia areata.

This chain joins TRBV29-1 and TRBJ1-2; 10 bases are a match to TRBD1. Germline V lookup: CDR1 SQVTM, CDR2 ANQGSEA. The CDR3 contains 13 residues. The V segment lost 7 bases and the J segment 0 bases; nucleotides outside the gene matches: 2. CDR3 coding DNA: TGCAGCGGGACAGGGGGAACTAACTATGGCTACACCTTC. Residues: CSGTGGTNYGYTF.

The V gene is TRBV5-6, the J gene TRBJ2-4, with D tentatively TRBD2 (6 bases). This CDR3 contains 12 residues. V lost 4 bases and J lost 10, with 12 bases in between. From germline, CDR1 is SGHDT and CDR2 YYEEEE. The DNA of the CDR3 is TGTGCCAGCAGCCTCCGGGACTTAATTCAGTACTTC. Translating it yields CASSLRDLIQYF.

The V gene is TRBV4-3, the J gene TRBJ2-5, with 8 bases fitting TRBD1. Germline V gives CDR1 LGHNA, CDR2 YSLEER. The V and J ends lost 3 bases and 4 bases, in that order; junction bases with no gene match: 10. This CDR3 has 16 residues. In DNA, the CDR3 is TGCGCCAGCAGCCAGACAGGGGAGGTTTCGAGAGAGACCCAGTACTTC. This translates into CASSQTGEVSRETQYF.

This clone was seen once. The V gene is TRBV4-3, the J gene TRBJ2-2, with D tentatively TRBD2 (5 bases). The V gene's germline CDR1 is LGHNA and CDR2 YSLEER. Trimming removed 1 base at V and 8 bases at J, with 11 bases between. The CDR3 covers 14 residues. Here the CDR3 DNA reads TGCGCCAGCAGCCAAGTAAGCGGCGGAGGGGAGCTGTTTTTT. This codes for CASSQVSGGGELFF.

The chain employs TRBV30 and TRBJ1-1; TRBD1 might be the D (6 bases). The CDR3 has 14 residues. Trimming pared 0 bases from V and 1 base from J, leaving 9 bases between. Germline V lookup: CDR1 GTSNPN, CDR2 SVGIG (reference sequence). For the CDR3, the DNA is TGTGCCTGGAGTGTGACCAGGGGGAACACTGAAGCTTTCTTT. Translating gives CAWSVTRGNTEAFF.

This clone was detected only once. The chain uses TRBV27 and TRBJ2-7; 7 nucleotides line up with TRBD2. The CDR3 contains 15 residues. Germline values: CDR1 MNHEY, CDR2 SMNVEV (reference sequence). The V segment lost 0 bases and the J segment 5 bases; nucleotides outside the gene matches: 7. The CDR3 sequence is CASSLSDGGVDEQYF. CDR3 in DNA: TGTGCCAGCAGTTTATCTGATGGGGGGGTTGACGAGCAGTACTTC.

For the CDR3, the DNA is TGCAGCGTTGTGGCGAACACTGAAGCTTTCTTT. This codes for CSVVANTEAFF. This chain links TRBV29-1 with TRBJ1-1; D unresolved. This CDR3 spans 11 amino acids. CDR1 is SQVTM, CDR2 ANQGSEA, per germline. V gave up 4 bases and J gave up 1 base, with 4 bases separating them.

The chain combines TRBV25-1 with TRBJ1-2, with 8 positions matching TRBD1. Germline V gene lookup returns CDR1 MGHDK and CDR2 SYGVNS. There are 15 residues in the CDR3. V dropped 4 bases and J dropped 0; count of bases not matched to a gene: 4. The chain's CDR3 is CASSVPGGANYGYTF. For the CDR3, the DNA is TGTGCCAGCAGTGTACCAGGGGGCGCTAACTATGGCTACACCTTC.

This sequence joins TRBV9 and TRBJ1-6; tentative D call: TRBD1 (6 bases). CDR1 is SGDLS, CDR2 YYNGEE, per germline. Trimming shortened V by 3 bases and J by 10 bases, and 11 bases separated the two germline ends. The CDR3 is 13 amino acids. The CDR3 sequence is CASSAATGSPLHF. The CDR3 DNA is TGTGCCAGCAGCGCGGCGACAGGATCACCCCTCCACTTT.

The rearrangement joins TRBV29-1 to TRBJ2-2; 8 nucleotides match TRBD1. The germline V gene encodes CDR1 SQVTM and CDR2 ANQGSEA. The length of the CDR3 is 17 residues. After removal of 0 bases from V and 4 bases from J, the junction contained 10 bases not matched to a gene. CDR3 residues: CSVEDRRGPTVTGELFF. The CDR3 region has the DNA TGCAGCGTTGAAGACCGCAGGGGGCCCACGGTCACCGGGGAGCTGTTTTTT.

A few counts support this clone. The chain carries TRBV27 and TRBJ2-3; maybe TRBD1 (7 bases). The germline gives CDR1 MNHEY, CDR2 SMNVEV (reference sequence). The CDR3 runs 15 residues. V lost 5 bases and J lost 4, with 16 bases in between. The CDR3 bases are TGTGCCAGCAGTCCGGCGGAGGGGGCATCAGATACGCAGTATTTT. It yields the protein CASSPAEGASDTQYF.

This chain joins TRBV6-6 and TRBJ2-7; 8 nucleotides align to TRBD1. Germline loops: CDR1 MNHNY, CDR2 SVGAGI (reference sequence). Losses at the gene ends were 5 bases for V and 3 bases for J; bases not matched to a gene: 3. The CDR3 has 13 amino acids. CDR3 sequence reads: CASSPDRGYEQYF. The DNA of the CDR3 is TGTGCCAGCAGTCCAGACAGGGGCTACGAGCAGTACTTC.

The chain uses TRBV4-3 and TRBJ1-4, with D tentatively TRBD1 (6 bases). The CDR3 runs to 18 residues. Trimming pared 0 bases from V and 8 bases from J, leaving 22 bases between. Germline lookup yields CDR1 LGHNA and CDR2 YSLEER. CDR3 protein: CASSQEGTRGRGWEKLFF. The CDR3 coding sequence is TGCGCCAGCAGCCAAGAGGGCACACGGGGGCGCGGGTGGGAAAAACTGTTTTTT.

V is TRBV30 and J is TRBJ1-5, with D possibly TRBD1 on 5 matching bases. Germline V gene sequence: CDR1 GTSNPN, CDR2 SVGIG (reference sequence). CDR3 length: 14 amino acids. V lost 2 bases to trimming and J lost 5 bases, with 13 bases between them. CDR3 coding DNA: TGTGCCTGGAGTTCAGGGCTAACAGATCAGCCCCAGCATTTT. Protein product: CAWSSGLTDQPQHF.

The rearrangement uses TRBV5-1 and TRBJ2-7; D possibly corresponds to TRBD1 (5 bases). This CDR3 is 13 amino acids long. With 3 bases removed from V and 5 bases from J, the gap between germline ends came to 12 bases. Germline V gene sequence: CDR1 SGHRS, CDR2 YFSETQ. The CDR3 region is CASSWGSGNEQYF. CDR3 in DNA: TGCGCCAGCAGCTGGGGTTCAGGGAACGAGCAGTACTTC.

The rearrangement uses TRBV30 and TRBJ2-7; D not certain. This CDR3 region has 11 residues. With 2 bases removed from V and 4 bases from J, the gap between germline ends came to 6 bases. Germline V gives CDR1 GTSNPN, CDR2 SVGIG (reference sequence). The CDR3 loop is CAWSPGYEQYF. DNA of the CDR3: TGTGCCTGGAGTCCCGGATACGAGCAGTACTTC.

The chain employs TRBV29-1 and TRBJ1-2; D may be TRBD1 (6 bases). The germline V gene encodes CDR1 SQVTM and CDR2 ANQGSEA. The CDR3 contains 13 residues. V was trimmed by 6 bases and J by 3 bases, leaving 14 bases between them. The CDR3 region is CSVKGGADYGYTF. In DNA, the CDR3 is TGCAGCGTCAAAGGGGGGGCCGACTATGGCTACACCTTC.

The CDR3 spells CSVPPGLGYNEQFF. CDR3 DNA sequence: TGCAGCGTCCCACCCGGACTAGGGTACAATGAGCAGTTCTTC. J is TRBJ2-1 and V is TRBV29-1; 7 nucleotides agree with TRBD2. The CDR3 spans 14 residues. Germline CDR1 SQVTM, CDR2 ANQGSEA. Trimming cost V 6 bases and J 4 bases; bases outside gene matches: 9.

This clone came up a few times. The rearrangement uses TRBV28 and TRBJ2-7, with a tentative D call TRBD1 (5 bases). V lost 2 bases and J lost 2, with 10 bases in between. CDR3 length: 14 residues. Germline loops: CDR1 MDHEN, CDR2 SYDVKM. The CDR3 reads CASSLGPGPYEQYF. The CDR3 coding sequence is TGTGCCAGCAGTTTAGGACCAGGGCCCTACGAGCAGTACTTC.

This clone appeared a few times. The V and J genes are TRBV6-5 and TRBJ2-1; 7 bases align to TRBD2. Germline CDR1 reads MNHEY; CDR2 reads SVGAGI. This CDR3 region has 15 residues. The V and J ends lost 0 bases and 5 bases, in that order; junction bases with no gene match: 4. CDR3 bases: TGTGCCAGCAGTTACTCTAGCGGGCTAAACAATGAGCAGTTCTTC. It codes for CASSYSSGLNNEQFF.

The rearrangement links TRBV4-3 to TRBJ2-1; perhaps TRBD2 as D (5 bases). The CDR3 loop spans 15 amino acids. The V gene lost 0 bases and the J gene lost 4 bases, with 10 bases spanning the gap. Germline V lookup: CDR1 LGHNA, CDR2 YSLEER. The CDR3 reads CASSQDPERYNEQFF. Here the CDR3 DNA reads TGCGCCAGCAGCCAAGATCCGGAGCGGTACAATGAGCAGTTCTTC.

The CDR3 bases are TGTGCCTGGAGTGATACAGGGGGTGCGACTGAAGCTTTCTTT. This codes for CAWSDTGGATEAFF. The chain carries TRBV30 and TRBJ1-1; 8 bases map to TRBD1. Germline trimming cut 1 base from V and 5 bases from J; bases unmatched to any gene: 6. Germline V lookup: CDR1 GTSNPN, CDR2 SVGIG (reference sequence). The CDR3 has 14 amino acids.

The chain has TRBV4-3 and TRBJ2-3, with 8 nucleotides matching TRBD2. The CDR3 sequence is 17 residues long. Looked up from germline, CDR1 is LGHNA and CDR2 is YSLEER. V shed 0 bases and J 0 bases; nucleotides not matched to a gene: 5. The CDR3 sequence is CASSQDEAGASTDTQYF. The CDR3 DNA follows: TGCGCCAGCAGCCAAGATGAAGCGGGGGCTAGCACAGATACGCAGTATTTT.

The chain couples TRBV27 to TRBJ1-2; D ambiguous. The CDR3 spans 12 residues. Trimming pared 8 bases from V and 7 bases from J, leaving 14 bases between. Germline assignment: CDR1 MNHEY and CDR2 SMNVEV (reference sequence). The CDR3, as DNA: TGTGCCAGCGGTCTAACGGGGTCTGGCTACACCTTC. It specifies CASGLTGSGYTF.